The clone carrying this T cell receptor beta chain was detected ten times or more. Its antigen is not known. Bulk TCR library preparation followed previously described methods with listed TCR primers. A single record per CDR3 protein comes from TCRdb applying MiXCR to the PCR reads. The sample records hundreds of thousands of distinct CDR3 sequences, over 25% being singletons. This entry belongs to a study of molecular identifiers for immune sequencing clone quantification. A CD8+CD4-CCR7+CD45RA+ phenotype served as the sorting definition for naive CD8 T cells. General observations from the study: Clones with over 20 RNA copies captured over 99% of effector molecules but under 1% of naive ones.

There are 15 residues in the CDR3. V lost 0 bases, J lost 1 base, and 11 bases lay in between. Germline V gene lookup returns CDR1 SGHDT and CDR2 YYEEEE. This rearrangement joins TRBV5-6 to TRBJ2-7, with no clear D. The sequence was collected from a human donor in good health. Some libraries in this study had Jurkat cell RNA spiked in. The sample consisted of naive CD8+ T cells from blood, with Jurkat cell RNA spiked in. The subset is: FACS-sorted CD8+CD4-CCR7+CD45RA+ naive T cells. Here the CDR3 reads CASSLGRSKSYEQYF. The CDR3 nucleotides read TGTGCCAGCAGCTTGGGCCGGTCTAAATCCTACGAGCAGTACTTC.